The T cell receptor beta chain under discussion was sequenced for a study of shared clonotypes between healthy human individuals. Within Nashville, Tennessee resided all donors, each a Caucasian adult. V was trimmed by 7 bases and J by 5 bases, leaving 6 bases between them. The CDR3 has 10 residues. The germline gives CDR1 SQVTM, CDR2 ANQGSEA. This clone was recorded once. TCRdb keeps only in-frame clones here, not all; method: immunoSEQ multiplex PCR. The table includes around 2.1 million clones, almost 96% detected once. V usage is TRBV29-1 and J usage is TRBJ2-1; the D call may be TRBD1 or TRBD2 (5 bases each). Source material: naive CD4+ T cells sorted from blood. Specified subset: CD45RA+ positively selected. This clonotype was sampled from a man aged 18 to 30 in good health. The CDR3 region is CSGGHNEQFF. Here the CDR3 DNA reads TGCAGCGGGGGACACAATGAGCAGTTCTTC.